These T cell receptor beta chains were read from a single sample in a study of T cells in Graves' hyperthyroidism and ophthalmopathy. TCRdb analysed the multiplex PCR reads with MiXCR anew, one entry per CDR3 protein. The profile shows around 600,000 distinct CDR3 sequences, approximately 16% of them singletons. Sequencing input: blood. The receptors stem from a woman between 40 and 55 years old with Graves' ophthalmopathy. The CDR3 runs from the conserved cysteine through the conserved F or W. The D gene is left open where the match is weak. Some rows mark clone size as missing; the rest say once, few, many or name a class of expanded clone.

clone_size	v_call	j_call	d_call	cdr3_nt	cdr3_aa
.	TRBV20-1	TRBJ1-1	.	TGCAGTGCGCCCAGGGTTGGGGACACTGAAGCTTTCTTT	CSAPRVGDTEAFF
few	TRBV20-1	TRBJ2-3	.	TGCAGTGCTAGACGACGGTCAGATACGCAGTATTTT	CSARRRSDTQYF
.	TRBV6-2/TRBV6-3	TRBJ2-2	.	TGTGCCAGCAGTTACTCGAGGCAGCACACCGGGGAGCTGTTTTTT	CASSYSRQHTGELFF
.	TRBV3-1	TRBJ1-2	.	TGTGCCAGCAGCCCCGGGCGGGGCAATGGCTACACCTTC	CASSPGRGNGYTF
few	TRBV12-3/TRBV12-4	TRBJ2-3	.	TGTGCCAACAGTACCCTTAGACAGGCTGGCACAGATACGCAGTATTTT	CANSTLRQAGTDTQYF
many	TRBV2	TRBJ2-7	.	TGTGCCAGCAGTGAGGATCGAGGCAGGGCGTACGAGCAGTACTTC	CASSEDRGRAYEQYF
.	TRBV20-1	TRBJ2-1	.	TGCAGTGCTAGAGATGCTTCAGGATCCTACAATGAGCAGTTCTTC	CSARDASGSYNEQFF
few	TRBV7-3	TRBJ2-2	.	TGTGCCAGCAGCTTGTTCGGGCAGAACACCGGGGAGCTGTTTTTT	CASSLFGQNTGELFF
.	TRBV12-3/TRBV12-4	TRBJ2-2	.	TGTGCCAGCAGTAAAAGGGGGGGGAACACCGGGGAGCTGTTTTTT	CASSKRGGNTGELFF
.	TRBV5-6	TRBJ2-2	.	TGTGCCAGCAGCTTGGAATGGGGCGGGTATACCGGGGAGCTGTTTTTT	CASSLEWGGYTGELFF
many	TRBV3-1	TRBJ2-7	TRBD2	TGTGCCAGCAGCCAAGATACGGGACTAGCGGGAGACGAGCAGTACTTC	CASSQDTGLAGDEQYF
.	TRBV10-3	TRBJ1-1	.	TGTGCCATCAACGACAGGACGAACACTGAAGCTTTCTTT	CAINDRTNTEAFF
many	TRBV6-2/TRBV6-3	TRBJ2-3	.	TGTGCCAGCAGTTACGGAATACAGGGAATAGATACGCAGTATTTT	CASSYGIQGIDTQYF
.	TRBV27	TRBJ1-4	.	TGTGCCAGCAGTACCCGACGGTACGGGGAAAAACTGTTTTTT	CASSTRRYGEKLFF
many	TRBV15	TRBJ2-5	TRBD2	TGTGCCACCAGCAGAGACGGGACTAGCTCGGAGACCCAGTACTTC	CATSRDGTSSETQYF
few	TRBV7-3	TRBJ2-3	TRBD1	TGTGCCAGCAGCACTACAGGGGGTGGAGATACGCAGTATTTT	CASSTTGGGDTQYF
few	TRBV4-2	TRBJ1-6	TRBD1	TGTGCCAGCAGCCCTTATCAGGACAGGGGGCAATATTCACCCCTCCACTTT	CASSPYQDRGQYSPLHF
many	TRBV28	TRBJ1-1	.	TGTGCCAGCAGTTTAAGAGGTTGGAACACTGAAGCTTTCTTT	CASSLRGWNTEAFF
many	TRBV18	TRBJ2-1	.	TGTGCCAGCTCACCACTCGACTCCTCCCCAAACAATGAGCAGTTCTTC	CASSPLDSSPNNEQFF
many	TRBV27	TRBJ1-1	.	TGTGCCAGCAGTTTATACCCAGACCGGGGAAACACTGAAGCTTTCTTT	CASSLYPDRGNTEAFF
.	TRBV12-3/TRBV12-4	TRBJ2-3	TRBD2	TGTGCCAGCAGAGCCTCACGGGGGGGCACAGATACGCAGTATTTT	CASRASRGGTDTQYF
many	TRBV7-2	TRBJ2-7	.	TGTGCCAGCAGCTTATCTGAAGCCTACGAGCAGTACTTC	CASSLSEAYEQYF
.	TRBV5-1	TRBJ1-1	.	TGCGCCAGCGGAGAGGGGTGGTTTAACACTGAAGCTTTCTTT	CASGEGWFNTEAFF
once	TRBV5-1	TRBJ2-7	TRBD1	TGCGCCAGCAGGGGGACAGGGCGGTACGAGCAGTACTTC	CASRGTGRYEQYF
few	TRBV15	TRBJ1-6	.	TGTGCCACCAGCAGAGATGGGACAAATTCACCCCTCCACTTT	CATSRDGTNSPLHF
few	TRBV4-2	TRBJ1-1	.	TGTGCCAGCAGCCAAGGGTTGGGACGGACAAACACTGAAGCTTTCTTT	CASSQGLGRTNTEAFF
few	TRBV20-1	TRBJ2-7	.	TGCAGTGCCCCCTTAATCTACGAGCAGTACTTC	CSAPLIYEQYF
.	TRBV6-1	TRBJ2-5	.	TGTGCCAGCATGGTGGGGGACCAAGAGACCCAGTACTTC	CASMVGDQETQYF
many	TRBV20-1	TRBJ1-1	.	TGCAGTGCTAGTCCCATGGGTTCGGCTGATGGCACTGAAGCTTTCTTT	CSASPMGSADGTEAFF
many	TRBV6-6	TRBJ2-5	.	TGTGCCAGCAGTTACTCGGCGGGGGCCCAAGAGACCCAGTACTTC	CASSYSAGAQETQYF
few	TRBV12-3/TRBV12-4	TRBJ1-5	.	TGTGCCAGCAGTCCGAGGCGGAAGCCCCAGCATTTT	CASSPRRKPQHF
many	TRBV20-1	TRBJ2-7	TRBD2	TGCAGTGCTAACAGCGGGAATCCCCTCGAGCAGTACTTC	CSANSGNPLEQYF
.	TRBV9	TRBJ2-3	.	TGTGCCAGCAGCGGACTTGGGATCTATACAGATACGCAGTATTTT	CASSGLGIYTDTQYF
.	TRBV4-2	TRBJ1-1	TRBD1	TGTGCCAGCAGCCAAGGGACAGGGGGGACGAACACTGAAGCTTTCTTT	CASSQGTGGTNTEAFF
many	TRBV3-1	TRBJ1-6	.	TGTGCCAGCAGCCCGGAGAACAGATTTCTTAGCTCCTATAATTCACCCCTCCACTTT	CASSPENRFLSSYNSPLHF
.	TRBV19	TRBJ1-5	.	TGTGCCAGTAGTATGGGGTACGTGAGGGGCAATCAGCCCCAGCATTTT	CASSMGYVRGNQPQHF
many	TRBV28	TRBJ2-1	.	TGTGCCAGCAGTTTCCAGCGACCCGCCCGCAATGAGCAGTTCTTC	CASSFQRPARNEQFF
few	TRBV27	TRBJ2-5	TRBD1	TGTGCCAGCAGAGTGACAGGGAATAAACAAGAGACCCAGTACTTC	CASRVTGNKQETQYF
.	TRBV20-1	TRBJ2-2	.	TGCAGTGCTAGAACAGGGAGGACCGGGGAGCTGTTTTTT	CSARTGRTGELFF
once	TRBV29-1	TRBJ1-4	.	TGCAGCGTTGGGGGCGGTGGTCAGGATGAAAAACTGTTTTTT	CSVGGGGQDEKLFF
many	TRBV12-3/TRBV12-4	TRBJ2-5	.	TGTGCCAGCAGTCTTATCTGGCCAGGGCATCAAGAGACCCAGTACTTC	CASSLIWPGHQETQYF
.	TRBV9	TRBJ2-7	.	TGTGCCAGCAGCGTATATTCCGACGGGGAGCAGTACTTC	CASSVYSDGEQYF
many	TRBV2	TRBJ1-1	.	TGTGCCAGCAGTGAAGAAACGAGGAATACTGAAGCTTTCTTT	CASSEETRNTEAFF
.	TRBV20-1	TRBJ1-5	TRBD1	TGCAGTGCTAGAGATCAAACGACAGGGCCACGTTATCAGCCCCAGCATTTT	CSARDQTTGPRYQPQHF
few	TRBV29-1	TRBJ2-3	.	TGCAGCGTTTCGGAGCACGGGAGCACAGATACGCAGTATTTT	CSVSEHGSTDTQYF
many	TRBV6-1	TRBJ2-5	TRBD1	TGTGCCAGCAGGGAATCAACAGGGGGTGGTGCGGAGACCCAGTACTTC	CASRESTGGGAETQYF
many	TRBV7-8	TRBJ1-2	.	TGTGCCAGCAGCTTAGGGGGCCGGACGGCAACTTATGGCTACACCTTC	CASSLGGRTATYGYTF
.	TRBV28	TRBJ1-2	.	TGTGCCAGCAGTCAACAGAGGACACCCACTAACTATGGCTACACCTTC	CASSQQRTPTNYGYTF
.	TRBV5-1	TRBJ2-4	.	TGCGCCAGCAGCGGCGTAGGAGGAAACATTCAGTACTTC	CASSGVGGNIQYF
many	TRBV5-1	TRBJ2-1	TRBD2	TGCGCCAGCAGCCTTTGGAAAAGCGGGAGTAGGGATGAGCAGTTCTTC	CASSLWKSGSRDEQFF